Listed below are T cell receptor beta chains from one sample, sequenced in a study of blood T cell repertoires in COVID-19. Profiling relied on immunoSEQ multiplex PCR, and the TCRdb table lists in-frame clones only, not all of them. This table holds some 140,000 clones, approximately 82% found once. The specimen sequenced was peripheral blood. The source of these receptors is a man aged 60 to 69 who had recovered from COVID-19. Both conserved end residues are part of each CDR3. D genes are given only for firm matches. Clone size, where shown, is once, few, many, or a class for clones that have expanded.

>TRBD1|TRBV7-2|TRBJ1-6|NA
TGTGCCAGCAGCCCACAGGGGGCCAATTCACCCCTCCACTTT
CASSPQGANSPLHF
>TRBD1|TRBV18|TRBJ2-1|NA
TGTGCCAGCTCACCACTAAGGGGACAGGGTTCTAATGAGCAGTTCTTC
CASSPLRGQGSNEQFF
>TRBD1|TRBV19|TRBJ2-7|NA
TGTGCCAGTAGTATAGACTCACAGGGGGTAGACGAGCAGTACTTC
CASSIDSQGVDEQYF
>NA|TRBV30|TRBJ2-2|NA
TGTGCCTGGAGTGCCTACAGGAACACCGGGGAGCTGTTTTTT
CAWSAYRNTGELFF
>NA|TRBV28|TRBJ2-7|NA
TGTGCCAGCAGCCTCCCGGGATACGAGCAGTACTTC
CASSLPGYEQYF
>TRBD2|TRBV2|TRBJ2-3|NA
TGTGCCAGCAGTCAACCGAAACTAGCGGGGGACCACACAGATACGCAGTATTTT
CASSQPKLAGDHTDTQYF
>NA|TRBV24-1|TRBJ2-1|NA
TGTGCCACCAGTGACCTAACTACGACCAACTACAATGAGCAGTTCTTC
CATSDLTTTNYNEQFF
>NA|TRBV5-1|TRBJ1-3|NA
TGCGCCAGCAGCTCCGACAGATTAGACTCTGGAAACACCATATATTTT
CASSSDRLDSGNTIYF
>TRBD2|TRBV18|TRBJ2-5|NA
TGTGCCAGCTCACCTCCGGGACTAGTACGCGGTGAGACCCAGTACTTC
CASSPPGLVRGETQYF
>TRBD1|TRBV2|TRBJ1-5|NA
TGTGCCAGCAGTGATGGTACAGGGGGAGGAAAGCCCCAGCATTTT
CASSDGTGGGKPQHF
>NA|TRBV13|TRBJ2-5|NA
TGTGCCAGCAGCTACGCCCGAGGGGAGACCCAGTACTTC
CASSYARGETQYF
>NA|TRBV5-1|TRBJ2-1|few
TGCGCCAGCAGCTTCGGGGAGGCCTACAATGAGCAGTTCTTC
CASSFGEAYNEQFF
>TRBD2|TRBV5-4|TRBJ2-7|NA
TGTGCCAGCAGCTTGGAGGCTAGCGGGAGCTACGAGCAGTACTTC
CASSLEASGSYEQYF
>TRBD1|TRBV19|TRBJ1-4|once
TGTGCCAGTAGTTACGAGGACAGGAAGGGGGAAAAACTGTTTTTT
CASSYEDRKGEKLFF
>TRBD1|TRBV7-8|TRBJ1-3|NA
TGTGCCAGCAGCTCTGGGACAGGACCAAACACCATATATTTT
CASSSGTGPNTIYF
>TRBD1|TRBV24-1|TRBJ1-6|NA
TGTGCCACCAGCGAAAGGGGGCGGGAATATAATTCACCCCTCCACTTT
CATSERGREYNSPLHF
>NA|TRBV30|TRBJ2-3|NA
TGTGCCGTCAGTTGGGGGGAAGTCACAGATACGCAGTATTTT
CAVSWGEVTDTQYF
>TRBD1|TRBV7-9|TRBJ2-2|NA
TGTGCCAGCAGCTTCTCCGACAGGGCGAACACCGGGGAGCTGTTTTTT
CASSFSDRANTGELFF
>NA|TRBV4-3|TRBJ1-1|NA
TGCGCCAGCAGCCCATCGAGGAGCCAAGGAACTTTCTTT
CASSPSRSQGTFF
>TRBD1|TRBV3-1/TRBV3-2|TRBJ1-1|NA
TGTGCCAGCAGCCTTCGGGACAGGGGGACTGAAGCTTTCTTT
CASSLRDRGTEAFF
>NA|TRBV4-2|TRBJ2-6|few
TGTGCCAGCAGCCAGGAGTTCACCTCTGGGGCCAACGTCCTGACTTTC
CASSQEFTSGANVLTF
>TRBD1|TRBV5-1|TRBJ2-1|NA
TGCGCCAGCAGCTTGTCACAGGGGACCTACAATGAGCAGTTCTTC
CASSLSQGTYNEQFF
>NA|TRBV4-3|TRBJ1-1|NA
TGCGCCAGCAGATCAGGGTCTCTGAACACTGAAGCTTTCTTT
CASRSGSLNTEAFF
>TRBD2|TRBV27|TRBJ2-3|NA
TGTGCCAGCAGTCCGATGACTAGCGGTTCAGTGTGGGCGCAGTATTTT
CASSPMTSGSVWAQYF
>TRBD1|TRBV12-5|TRBJ2-3|NA
TGTGCTAGTGGGGGGATGGGACAGGGGACGAAAGATACGCAGTATTTT
CASGGMGQGTKDTQYF
>NA|TRBV14|TRBJ1-2|NA
TGTGCCAGCAGCCCCCGATGGGGCCCTAACTATGGCTACACCTTC
CASSPRWGPNYGYTF
>TRBD1|TRBV5-4|TRBJ1-2|NA
TGTGCCAGCAGCCCGGGACAGGAAACTAACTATGGCTACACCTTC
CASSPGQETNYGYTF
>TRBD2|TRBV6-6|TRBJ2-5|NA
TGTGCCAGCAGTCCCCCGGGGGGAGGGAGTCTAGCGGATCCGGAGACCCAGTACTTC
CASSPPGGGSLADPETQYF
>NA|TRBV19|TRBJ2-1|many
TGTGCCAGTAGTATTCTGCAGGTTCCCAATGAGCAGTTCTTC
CASSILQVPNEQFF
>NA|TRBV5-5|TRBJ2-3|NA
TGTGCCAGCAGCCCCCTCAGGGTGGTAGATACGCAGTATTTT
CASSPLRVVDTQYF
>NA|TRBV5-4|TRBJ2-3|NA
TGTGCCAGCAGCTTGGACTCCACCCCCAGCACAGATACGCAGTATTTT
CASSLDSTPSTDTQYF
>TRBD1|TRBV28|TRBJ2-2|NA
TGTGCCAGCAGCCTCCGGAGGACAGGACTTTACACCGGGGAGCTGTTTTTT
CASSLRRTGLYTGELFF
>TRBD2|TRBV15|TRBJ2-7|many
TGTGCCACCAGCAGAGCTAAGGCGGGGAGGGAGTACGAGCAGTACTTC
CATSRAKAGREYEQYF
>TRBD1|TRBV24-1|TRBJ1-4|NA
TGTGCCACCCAAGGGGGCGAGAGAGAAAAACTGTTTTTT
CATQGGEREKLFF
>NA|TRBV7-7|TRBJ1-1|once
TGTGCTAGCAGCTTAGATTTAAACACTGAAGCTTTCTTT
CASSLDLNTEAFF
>NA|TRBV6-5|TRBJ1-6|NA
TGTGCCAGCCAGGGGAATAATTCACCCCTCCACTTT
CASQGNNSPLHF
>NA|TRBV21-1|TRBJ1-5|once
TGTGCCAGCAGCATGAGGGTAGGACAGGCCTATCAGCCCCAGCATTTT
CASSMRVGQAYQPQHF
>NA|TRBV6-5|TRBJ2-3|NA
TGTGCCAGCACCCTACGGAGCACAGATACGCAGTATTTT
CASTLRSTDTQYF
>NA|TRBV5-1|TRBJ2-5|NA
TGCGCCAGCAGCTTACAGGGGAGGAACCAAGAGACCCAGTACTTC
CASSLQGRNQETQYF
>TRBD1|TRBV5-1|TRBJ1-3|NA
TGCGCCAGTTCACCGCATGCGGGACAGGACTACCTCCGCTCTGGAAACACCATATATTTT
CASSPHAGQDYLRSGNTIYF
>TRBD2|TRBV7-6|TRBJ2-2|NA
TGTGCCAGCAGTTTGGGGACTAGCGGGAATTCCGGGGAGCTGTTTTTT
CASSLGTSGNSGELFF
>TRBD1|TRBV5-6|TRBJ1-2|NA
TGTGCCAGCAGCACCCCGGACAGGGAGCACGGCTACACCTTC
CASSTPDREHGYTF
>TRBD1|TRBV11-2|TRBJ1-3|NA
TGTGCCAGCAGCTTGGGACAGGGGTTTGGAAACACCATATATTTT
CASSLGQGFGNTIYF